Described below is a single T cell receptor beta chain sequence and its context. The antigen is unknown. The method was immunoSEQ multiplex PCR; TCRdb's version includes in-frame clones alone and lacks a portion of them. The table has about 40,000 clones, about 89% seen once; the top ten hold about 13%. The CDR3 spans 15 residues. Trimming took off 0 bases at V and 2 bases at J, with 10 bases between the two ends. CDR1 and CDR2 from the germline V gene are SGHAT and FQNNGV. The sample belongs to a study of OX40 agonist ivuxolimab in advanced cancers. On the study more broadly: Six ivuxolimab dose levels, 0.01 to 10 mg/kg, were given intravenously every 2 weeks. One hepatocellular carcinoma and a couple of cutaneous melanoma patients partially responded. Study results and caveats: Both blood CD4+ and CD8+ T cells showed clonal growth by week 6 at 0.1 to 3.0 mg/kg.

The material was CD4+ or CD8+ T cells sorted from blood, obtained in a trial of the OX40 agonist ivuxolimab. The TCR comes from an adult with an advanced solid tumor such as melanoma, head and neck, liver or kidney cancer. V usage is TRBV11-2 and J usage is TRBJ1-2; D not resolved. CDR3 region: CASSLDGSFNYGYTF. In nucleotides, the CDR3 is TGTGCCAGCAGCTTAGACGGCAGTTTCAACTATGGCTACACCTTC.